This T cell receptor (beta chain) was captured by sequencing in a study of siplizumab effects on memory and regulatory T cells (dated 2019 in TCRdb). Some background on the complete study: The study looked at the effect of siplizumab, an anti-CD2 antibody, on alloreactive T-cell subsets in allogeneic mixed lymphocyte reactions made from human PBMCs.

V loses 1 base, J loses 5 bases, and the germline ends lie 11 bases apart. The germline V gene (reference sequence) provides CDR1 LNHDA and CDR2 SQIVND. The CDR3 holds 14 amino acids from the cysteine to the phenylalanine. Left in the record is the CDR3 DNA by itself, 42 bases read in frame from the first base. Concerning this clone: Its antigen specificity is not known. No quality values exist for individual bases; no much larger clone is one base distant.

The research as a whole found: The cumulative frequency of alloreactive sequences traceable to unstimulated CD4+ memory T cells was significantly reduced by siplizumab. Among mappable alloreactive CD4+ clones, an average Treg-derived fraction of about 70% was observed with siplizumab, compared with more than 25% in control reactions. The suppressive function of proliferating Tregs from siplizumab cultures was not functionally confirmed. Sequences below about 10^-5 frequency were poorly captured, so only a minor fraction of alloreactive clones could be mapped to unstimulated subsets. Greater diversity appeared to be present in unstimulated naive T cells than in memory T cells, and a substantial contribution to the alloresponse seemed to be made by naive cells. Roughly 80-95% of proliferating CD4+ or CD8+ clones could not be assigned a naive or memory phenotype.

The library was built by means of the immunoSEQ multiplex PCR assay. Roughly 10^5 TCR templates per sample were assayed on the deep sequencing platform. Genomic DNA extracted from sorted T cells was the material used for TCRbeta CDR3 sequencing. For the original study's pipeline: The R programming language was used for clonal analysis of TCRbeta CDR3 data. Alloreactive CD4+ and CD8+ clones were identified by comparing unstimulated samples to CFSE-low samples taken after the reaction. Alloreactive CD4+ clones were assigned to regulatory or non-regulatory origin by matching sequences to sorted unstimulated Treg and non-Treg repertoires. Held by TCRdb, this immuneACCESS table contains in-frame sequences only and omits some clones. Under half of the omission traces to an unresolved V gene where checked; the cause of the rest is unknown. That table gives V, J and clone size, and the DNA gave D and trimming. The sample contains tens of thousands of clones, approximately 88% of them found a single time. Clones ranked in the top ten supply about 1.4% of the sample.

Sorted unstimulated T cells and proliferating T cells recovered from mixed lymphocyte reactions were subjected to TCRbeta CDR3 sequencing. Fresh whole blood from roughly 10 HLA-typed healthy donors was used to isolate PBMCs. Unstimulated CD4+ regulatory T cells were FACS-sorted to map the origin of alloreactive clones. The TCR comes from a human donor in good health. In this chain, TRBV19 is recombined with TRBJ1-1, with the D segment identity uncertain. Sequenced material: Tregs sorted from blood. The CDR3 protein sequence reads: CASSIAGVMTEAFF. The DNA sequence reads TGTGCCAGTAGTATAGCTGGGGTGATGACTGAAGCTTTCTTT.